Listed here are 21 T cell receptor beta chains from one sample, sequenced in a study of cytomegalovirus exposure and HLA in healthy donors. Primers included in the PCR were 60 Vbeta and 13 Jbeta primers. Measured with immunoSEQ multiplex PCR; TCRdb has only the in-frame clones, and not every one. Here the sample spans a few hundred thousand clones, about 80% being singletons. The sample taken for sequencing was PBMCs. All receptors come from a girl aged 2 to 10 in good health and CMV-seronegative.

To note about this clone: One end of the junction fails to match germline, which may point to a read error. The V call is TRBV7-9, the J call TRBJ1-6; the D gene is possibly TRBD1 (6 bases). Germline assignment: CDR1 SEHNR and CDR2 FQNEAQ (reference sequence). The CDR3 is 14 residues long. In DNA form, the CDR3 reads TGTTCCAGCAGCGCCTACAGGGCGGGCTCACCCCTCCACTTT. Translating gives CSSSAYRAGSPLHF.

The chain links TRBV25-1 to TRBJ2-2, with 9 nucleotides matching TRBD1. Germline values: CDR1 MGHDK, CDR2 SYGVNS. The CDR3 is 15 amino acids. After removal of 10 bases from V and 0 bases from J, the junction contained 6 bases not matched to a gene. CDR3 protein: CATRDRGANTGELFF. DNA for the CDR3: TGTGCCACCCGTGACAGGGGGGCGAACACCGGGGAGCTGTTTTTT. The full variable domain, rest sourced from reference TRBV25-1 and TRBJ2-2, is EADIYQTPRYLVIGTGKKITLECSQTMGHDKMYWYQQDPGMELHLIHYSYGVNSTEKGDLSSESTVSRIRTEHFPLTLESARPSHTSQYLCATRDRGANTGELFFGEGSRLTVL.

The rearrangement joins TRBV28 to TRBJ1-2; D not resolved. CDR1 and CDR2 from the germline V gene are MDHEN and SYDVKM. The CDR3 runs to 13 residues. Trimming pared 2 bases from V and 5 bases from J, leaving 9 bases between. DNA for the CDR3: TGTGCCAGCAGTTTACAGGTCTATTATGGCTACACCTTC. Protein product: CASSLQVYYGYTF.

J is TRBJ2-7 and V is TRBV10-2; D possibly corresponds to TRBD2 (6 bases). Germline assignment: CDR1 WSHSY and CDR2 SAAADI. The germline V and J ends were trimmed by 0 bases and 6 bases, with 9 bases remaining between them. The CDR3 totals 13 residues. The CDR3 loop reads CASSESREAEQYF. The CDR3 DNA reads TGCGCCAGCAGTGAGTCCAGGGAGGCCGAGCAGTACTTC.

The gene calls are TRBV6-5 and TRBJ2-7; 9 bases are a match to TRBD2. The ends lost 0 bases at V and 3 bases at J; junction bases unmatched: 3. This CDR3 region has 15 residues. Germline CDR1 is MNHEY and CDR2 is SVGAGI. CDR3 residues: CASSYSLAGLYEQYF. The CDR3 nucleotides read TGTGCCAGCAGTTACTCCCTAGCGGGGCTCTACGAGCAGTACTTC.

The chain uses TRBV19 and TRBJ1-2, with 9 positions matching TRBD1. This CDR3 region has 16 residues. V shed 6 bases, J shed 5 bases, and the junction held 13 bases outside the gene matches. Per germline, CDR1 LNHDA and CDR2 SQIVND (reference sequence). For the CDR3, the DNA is TGTGCCAGTAGGGAATTGCCGGGACAGGGAGGATATGGCTACACCTTC. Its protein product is CASRELPGQGGYGYTF.

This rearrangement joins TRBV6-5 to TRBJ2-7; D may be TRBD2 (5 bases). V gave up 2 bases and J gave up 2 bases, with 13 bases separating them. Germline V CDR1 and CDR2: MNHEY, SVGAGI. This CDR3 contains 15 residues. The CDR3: CASSYRLAAAYEQYF. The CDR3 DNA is TGTGCCAGCAGTTACCGGCTAGCCGCCGCCTACGAGCAGTACTTC.

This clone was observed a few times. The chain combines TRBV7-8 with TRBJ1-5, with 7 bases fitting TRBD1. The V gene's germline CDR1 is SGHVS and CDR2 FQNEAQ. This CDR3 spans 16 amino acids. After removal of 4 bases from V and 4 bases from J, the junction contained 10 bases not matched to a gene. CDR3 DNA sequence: TGTGCCAGCAGCTCGGAGAACAGGGGACGGAATCAGCCCCAGCATTTT. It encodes CASSSENRGRNQPQHF.

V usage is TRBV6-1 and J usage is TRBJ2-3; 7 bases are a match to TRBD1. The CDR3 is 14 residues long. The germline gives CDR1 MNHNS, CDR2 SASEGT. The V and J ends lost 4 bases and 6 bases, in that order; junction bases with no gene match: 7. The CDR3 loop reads CASSVRDRTDTQYF. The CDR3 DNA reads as TGTGCCAGCAGTGTCCGGGACAGAACGGATACGCAGTATTTT.

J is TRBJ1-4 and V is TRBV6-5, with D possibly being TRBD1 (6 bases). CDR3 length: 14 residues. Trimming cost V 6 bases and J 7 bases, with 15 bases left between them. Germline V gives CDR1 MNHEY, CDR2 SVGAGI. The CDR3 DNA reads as TGTGCCAGCAGCCGGACAGAGGGACGTGAAAAACTGTTTTTT. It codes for CASSRTEGREKLFF.

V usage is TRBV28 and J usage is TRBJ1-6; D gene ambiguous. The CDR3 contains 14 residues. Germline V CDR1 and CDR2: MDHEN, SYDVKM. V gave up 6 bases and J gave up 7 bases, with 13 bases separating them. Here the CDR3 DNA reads TGTGCCAGCAGCATGACACAGCAAAATTCACCCCTCCACTTT. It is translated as CASSMTQQNSPLHF. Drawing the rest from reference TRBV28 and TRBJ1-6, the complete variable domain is DVKVTQSSRYLVKRTGEKVFLECVQDMDHENMFWYRQDPGLGLRLIYFSYDVKMKEKGDIPEGYSVSREKKERFSLILESASTNQTSMYLCASSMTQQNSPLHFGNGTRLTVT.

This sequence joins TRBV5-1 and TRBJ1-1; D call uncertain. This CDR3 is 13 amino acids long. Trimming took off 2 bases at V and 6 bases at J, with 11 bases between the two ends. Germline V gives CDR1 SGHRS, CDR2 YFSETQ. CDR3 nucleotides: TGCGCCAGCAGCTTCGTAGAGTTTTCTGAAGCTTTCTTT. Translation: CASSFVEFSEAFF. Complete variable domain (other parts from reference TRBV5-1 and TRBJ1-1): KAGVTQTPRYLIKTRGQQVTLSCSPISGHRSVSWYQQTPGQGLQFLFEYFSETQRNKGNFPGRFSGRQFSNSRSEMNVSTLELGDSALYLCASSFVEFSEAFFGQGTRLTVV.

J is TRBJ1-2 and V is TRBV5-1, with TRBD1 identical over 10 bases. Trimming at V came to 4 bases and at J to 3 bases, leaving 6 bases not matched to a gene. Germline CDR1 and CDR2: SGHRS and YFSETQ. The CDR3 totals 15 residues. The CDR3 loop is CASSTHGTGDYGYTF. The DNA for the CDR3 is TGCGCCAGCAGCACTCACGGGACAGGGGACTATGGCTACACCTTC.

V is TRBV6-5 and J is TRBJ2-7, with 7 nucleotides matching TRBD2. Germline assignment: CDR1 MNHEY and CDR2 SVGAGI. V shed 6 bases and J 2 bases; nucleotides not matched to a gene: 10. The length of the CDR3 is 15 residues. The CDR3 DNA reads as TGTGCCAGCAGGGCCCGGCGGGAGTACCCCTACGAGCAGTACTTC. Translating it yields CASRARREYPYEQYF.

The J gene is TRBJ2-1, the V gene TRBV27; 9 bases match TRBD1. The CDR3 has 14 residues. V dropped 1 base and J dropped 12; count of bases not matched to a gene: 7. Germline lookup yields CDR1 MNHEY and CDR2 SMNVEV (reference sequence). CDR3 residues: CASSLYGTGLAQFF. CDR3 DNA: TGTGCCAGCAGTTTATATGGGACAGGGTTAGCGCAGTTCTTC.

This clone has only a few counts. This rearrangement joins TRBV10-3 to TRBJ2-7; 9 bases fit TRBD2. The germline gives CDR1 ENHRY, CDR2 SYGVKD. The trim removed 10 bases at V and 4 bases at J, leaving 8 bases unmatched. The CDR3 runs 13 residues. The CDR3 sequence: CATNSGGPYEQYF. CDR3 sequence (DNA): TGTGCCACAAATAGCGGGGGTCCGTACGAGCAGTACTTC.

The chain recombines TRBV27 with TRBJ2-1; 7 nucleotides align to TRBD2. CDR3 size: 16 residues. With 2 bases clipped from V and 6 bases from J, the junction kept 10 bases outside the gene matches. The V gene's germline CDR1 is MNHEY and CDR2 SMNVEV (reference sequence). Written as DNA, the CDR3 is TGTGCCAGCAGTTTACTAGGACTAGTTTCACCCAATGAGCAGTTCTTC. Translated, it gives CASSLLGLVSPNEQFF.

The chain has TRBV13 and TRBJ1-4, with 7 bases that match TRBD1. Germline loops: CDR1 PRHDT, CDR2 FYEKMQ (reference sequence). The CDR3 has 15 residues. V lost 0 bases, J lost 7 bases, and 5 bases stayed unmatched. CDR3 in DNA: TGTGCCAGCAGCTTAGGGGGGACAGTTAGTGAAAAACTGTTTTTT. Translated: CASSLGGTVSEKLFF.

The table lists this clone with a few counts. This CDR3 reads CASSLAEFIVNTEAFF. The CDR3 region has the DNA TGTGCCAGCAGCTTAGCCGAGTTCATCGTCAACACTGAAGCTTTCTTT. This chain links TRBV7-9 with TRBJ1-1; D is unclear. CDR3 length: 16 amino acids. Germline assignment: CDR1 SEHNR and CDR2 FQNEAQ (reference sequence). Trimming stripped 0 bases from V and 2 bases from J, with 13 bases between.

The CDR3 loop reads CATSRGTGRVGEKLFF. The CDR3 DNA reads TGTGCCACCAGCAGAGGGACAGGTCGAGTGGGTGAAAAACTGTTTTTT. This chain uses TRBV15 with TRBJ1-4; 7 bases agree with TRBD1. J was trimmed by 7 bases and V by 1 base; bases with no gene match: 9. The germline V gene encodes CDR1 LNHNV and CDR2 YYDKDF (reference sequence). This CDR3 is 16 amino acids long.

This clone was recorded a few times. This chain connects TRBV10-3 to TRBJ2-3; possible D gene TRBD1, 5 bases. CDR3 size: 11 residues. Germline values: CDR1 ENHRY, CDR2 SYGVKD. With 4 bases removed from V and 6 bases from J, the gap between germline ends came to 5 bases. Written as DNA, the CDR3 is TGTGCCATCAGTGCAGGGGATACGCAGTATTTT. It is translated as CAISAGDTQYF.